The clone carrying this T cell receptor (beta chain) was seen many times. Its antigen is unidentified. Each sample used at least 6 million PBMCs. The CDR3 is made up of 13 amino acids. Between the trimmed V and J ends, which lost 5 bases and 5 bases, there was a span of 12 bases. Per germline, CDR1 MDHEN and CDR2 SYDVKM. The data stem from a study of blood T cells in healthy people across ages. Study findings and constraints: Long-lived and aged donors differed, with more naive CD4+ cells and higher diversity in the long-lived. Per million T cells, TCR beta diversity dropped roughly linearly as age increased.

For the second PCR, which ran for roughly 7 to 11 cycles, a sample-barcoded 5' primer and a J-beta primer mix were used. TCRdb fed the 5' RACE reads into MiXCR, producing one record per CDR3 protein. The sample yields over 500,000 distinct CDR3 sequences, approximately 52% seen once. This chain uses TRBV28 with TRBJ2-5; TRBD1 might be the D (6 bases). The sequencing input was blood. The TCR was taken from a woman of 80 years or more in good health. The CDR3 sequence: CASSTGSRETQYF. CDR3 DNA: TGTGCCAGCAGTACAGGGTCGAGGGAGACCCAGTACTTC.